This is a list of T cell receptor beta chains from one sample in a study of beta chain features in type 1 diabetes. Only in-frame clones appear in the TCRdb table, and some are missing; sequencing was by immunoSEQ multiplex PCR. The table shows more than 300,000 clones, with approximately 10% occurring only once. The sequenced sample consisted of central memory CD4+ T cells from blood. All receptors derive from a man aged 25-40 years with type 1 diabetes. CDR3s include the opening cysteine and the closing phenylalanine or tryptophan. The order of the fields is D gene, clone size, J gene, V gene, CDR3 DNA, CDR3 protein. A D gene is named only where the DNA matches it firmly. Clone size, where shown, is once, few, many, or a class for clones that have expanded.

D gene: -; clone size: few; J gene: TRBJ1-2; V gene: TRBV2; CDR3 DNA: TGTGCCAGCAGTGACCCCAGCCCCTACTATGGCTACACCTTC; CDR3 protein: CASSDPSPYYGYTF
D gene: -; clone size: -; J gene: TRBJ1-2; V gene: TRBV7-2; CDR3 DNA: TGTGCCAGCAGCCCCAGACAGGAGAATGGCTACACCTTC; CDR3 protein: CASSPRQENGYTF
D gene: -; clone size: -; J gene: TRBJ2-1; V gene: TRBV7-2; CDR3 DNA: TGTGCCAGCAGCCAAGGACAGAAGTACAATGAGCAGTTCTTC; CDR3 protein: CASSQGQKYNEQFF
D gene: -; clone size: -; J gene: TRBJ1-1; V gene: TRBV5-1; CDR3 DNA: TGCGCCAGCAGCCCTAGGACAGTTGGAGGGACTGAAGCTTTCTTT; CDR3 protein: CASSPRTVGGTEAFF
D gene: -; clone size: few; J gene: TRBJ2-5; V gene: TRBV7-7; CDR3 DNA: TGTGCTAGCAGCTTCGACGGCCAAGAGACCCAGTACTTC; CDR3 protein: CASSFDGQETQYF
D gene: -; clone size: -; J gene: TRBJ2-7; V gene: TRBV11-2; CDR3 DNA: TGTGCCAGCAGCTTAGGGCACCTCGGCTACGAGCAGTACTTC; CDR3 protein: CASSLGHLGYEQYF
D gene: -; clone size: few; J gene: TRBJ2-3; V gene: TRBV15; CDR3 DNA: TGTGCCACCAGCAGGGGAACAGACCCGTCCACAGATACGCAGTATTTT; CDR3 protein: CATSRGTDPSTDTQYF
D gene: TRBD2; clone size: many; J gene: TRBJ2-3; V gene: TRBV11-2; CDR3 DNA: TGTGCCAGCAGCAACCGACTAGCGGGGCACACAGATACGCAGTATTTT; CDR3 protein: CASSNRLAGHTDTQYF
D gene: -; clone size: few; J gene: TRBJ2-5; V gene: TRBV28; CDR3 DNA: TGTGCCAGCCATAGGGGGGCAGAGACCCAGTACTTC; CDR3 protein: CASHRGAETQYF
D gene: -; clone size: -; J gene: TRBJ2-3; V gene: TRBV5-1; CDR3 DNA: TGCGCCAGCAGCTTGGACACCTACACAGATACGCAGTATTTT; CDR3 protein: CASSLDTYTDTQYF
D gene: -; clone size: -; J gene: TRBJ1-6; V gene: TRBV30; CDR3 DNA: TGTGCCTGGAGGTTGGGTGGGGATTCACCCCTCCACTTT; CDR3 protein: CAWRLGGDSPLHF
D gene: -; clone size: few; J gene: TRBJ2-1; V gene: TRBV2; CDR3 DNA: TGTGCCAGCAGTCGCTCAGGGAAACATGAGCAGTTCTTC; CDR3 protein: CASSRSGKHEQFF
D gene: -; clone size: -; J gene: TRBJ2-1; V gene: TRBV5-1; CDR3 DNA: TGCGCCAGCAGCTTGGATGCAGGGAGCGCCTACAATGAGCAGTTCTTC; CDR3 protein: CASSLDAGSAYNEQFF
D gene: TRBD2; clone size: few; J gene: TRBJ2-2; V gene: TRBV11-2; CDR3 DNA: TGTGCCAGCAGCCCAAGGGTAGGACTAGCGCCCGGGGAGCTGTTTTTT; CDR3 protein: CASSPRVGLAPGELFF
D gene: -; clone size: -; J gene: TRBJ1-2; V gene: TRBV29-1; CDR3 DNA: TGCAGCGTTGGCAGCGCCTATGGCTACACCTTC; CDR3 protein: CSVGSAYGYTF
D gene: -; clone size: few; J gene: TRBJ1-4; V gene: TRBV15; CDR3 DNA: TGTGCCACCTCTAAGCGACAGCTTAATGAAAAACTGTTTTTT; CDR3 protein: CATSKRQLNEKLFF
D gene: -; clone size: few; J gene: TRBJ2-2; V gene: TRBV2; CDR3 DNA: TGTGCCAGCATTGCCACTCTCTTGAACACCGGGGAGCTGTTTTTT; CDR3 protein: CASIATLLNTGELFF
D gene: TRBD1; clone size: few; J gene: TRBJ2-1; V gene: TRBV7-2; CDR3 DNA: TGTGCCAGCAGAAAACAGGGGGCAACCGATGAGCAGTTCTTC; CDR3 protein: CASRKQGATDEQFF
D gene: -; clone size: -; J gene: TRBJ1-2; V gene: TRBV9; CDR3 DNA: TGTGCCAGCAGCATCGGGCCTTCTAACTATGGCTACACCTTC; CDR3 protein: CASSIGPSNYGYTF
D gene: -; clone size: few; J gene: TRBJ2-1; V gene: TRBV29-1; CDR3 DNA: TGCAGCGTTGAAGTAGCTCGGGACCAGCAGTTCTTC; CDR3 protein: CSVEVARDQQFF
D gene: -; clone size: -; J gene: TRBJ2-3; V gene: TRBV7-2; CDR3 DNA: TGTGCCAGCAGCTTAGGGGGCAGGGGCCCAGATACGCAGTATTTT; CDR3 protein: CASSLGGRGPDTQYF
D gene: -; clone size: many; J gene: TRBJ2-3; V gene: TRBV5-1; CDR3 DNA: TGCGCCAGCAGCTTGGGGGACAGCACAGATACGCAGTATTTT; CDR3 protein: CASSLGDSTDTQYF
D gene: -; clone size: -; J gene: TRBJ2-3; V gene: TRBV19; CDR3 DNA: TGTGCCAGTAGAGAACGGCCCGTCCCCACAGATACGCAGTATTTT; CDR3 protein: CASRERPVPTDTQYF
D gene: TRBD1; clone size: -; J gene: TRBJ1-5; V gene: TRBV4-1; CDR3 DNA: TGCGCCAGCAGCCACCCACAGGGGGAAGGCAATCAGCCCCAGCATTTT; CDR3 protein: CASSHPQGEGNQPQHF
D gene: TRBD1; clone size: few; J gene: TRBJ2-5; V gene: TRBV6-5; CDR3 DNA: TGTGCCAGCAGTGGGGACAGGTCGGACCAAGAGACCCAGTACTTC; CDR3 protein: CASSGDRSDQETQYF
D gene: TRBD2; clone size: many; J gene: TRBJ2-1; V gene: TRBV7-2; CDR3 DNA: TGTGCCAGCAGCTTAGAGGGGACTAGCGGTTACAATGAGCAGTTCTTC; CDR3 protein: CASSLEGTSGYNEQFF
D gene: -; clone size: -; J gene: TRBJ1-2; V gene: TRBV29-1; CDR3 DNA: TGCAGCGTTGAAGATCCACGGGGGTATTATGGCTACACCTTC; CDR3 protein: CSVEDPRGYYGYTF
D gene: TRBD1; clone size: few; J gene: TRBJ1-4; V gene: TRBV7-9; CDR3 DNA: TGTGCCAGCGCTCAGGGGGCCTCTAATGAAAAACTGTTTTTT; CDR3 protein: CASAQGASNEKLFF
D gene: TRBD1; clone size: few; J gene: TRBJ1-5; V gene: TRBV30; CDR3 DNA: TGTGCCTGGGACAGGGGAGAAGGGCCCCAGCATTTT; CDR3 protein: CAWDRGEGPQHF
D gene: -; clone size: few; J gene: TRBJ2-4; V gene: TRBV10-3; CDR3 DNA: TGTGCCATCAGTGAGTCAAAAGACAGAAACATTCAGTACTTC; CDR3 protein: CAISESKDRNIQYF
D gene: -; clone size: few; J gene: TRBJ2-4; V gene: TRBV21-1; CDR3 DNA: TGTGCCAGCCCGAAGATAAGATTAGCCAAAAACATTCAGTACTTC; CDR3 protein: CASPKIRLAKNIQYF
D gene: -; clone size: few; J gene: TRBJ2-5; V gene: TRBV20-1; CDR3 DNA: TGCAGTGCGGGAGCCGGGGAGACCCAGTACTTC; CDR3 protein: CSAGAGETQYF
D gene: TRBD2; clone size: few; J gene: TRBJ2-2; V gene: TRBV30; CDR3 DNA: TGTGCCTGGAAGCTCCCCATAGCGGGGGCCCTCACCGGGGAGCTGTTTTTT; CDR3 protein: CAWKLPIAGALTGELFF
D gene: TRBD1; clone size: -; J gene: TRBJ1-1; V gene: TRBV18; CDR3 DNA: TGTGCCAGCTCACCGACAGGGGACGTGAACACTGAAGCTTTCTTT; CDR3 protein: CASSPTGDVNTEAFF
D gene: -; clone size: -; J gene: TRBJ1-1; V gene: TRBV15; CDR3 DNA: TGTGCCACCAGCAGAGATAATCGGAAGACAACCTCGAGAGCTTTCTTT; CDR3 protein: CATSRDNRKTTSRAFF
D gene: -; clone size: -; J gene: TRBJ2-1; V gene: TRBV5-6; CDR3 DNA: TGTGCCAGCAGCAGGCGGACTGAGAGAGGCAATGAGCAGTTCTTC; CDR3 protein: CASSRRTERGNEQFF
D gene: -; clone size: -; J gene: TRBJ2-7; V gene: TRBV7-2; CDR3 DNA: TGTGCCAGCAGCCTACAGACTGCCTCGACCTACGAGCAGTACTTC; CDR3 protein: CASSLQTASTYEQYF
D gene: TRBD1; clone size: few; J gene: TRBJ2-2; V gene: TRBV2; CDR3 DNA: TGTGCCAGCAGTCCCGGGACAGGGCTTATTGGCACCGGGGAGCTGTTTTTT; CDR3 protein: CASSPGTGLIGTGELFF
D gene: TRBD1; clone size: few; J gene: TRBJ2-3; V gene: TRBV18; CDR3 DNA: TGTGCCAGCTCACCCATCAACGGACAGGGGGGACGTCCAGATACGCAGTATTTT; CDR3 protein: CASSPINGQGGRPDTQYF
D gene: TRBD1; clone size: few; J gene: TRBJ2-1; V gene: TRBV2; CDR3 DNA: TGTGCCAGCCACAGGGGTTACAATGAGCAGTTCTTC; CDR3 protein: CASHRGYNEQFF
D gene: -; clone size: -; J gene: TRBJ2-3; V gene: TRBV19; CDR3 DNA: TGTGCCAGTACCCTGGGTACGGCTAACACAGATACGCAGTATTTT; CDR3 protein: CASTLGTANTDTQYF